A single sample gave rise to the 10 T cell receptor beta chains below, sequenced in a study of blood T cell repertoires in COVID-19. TCRdb keeps only in-frame clones here, not all; method: immunoSEQ multiplex PCR. The sample shows roughly 130,000 clones, roughly 84% of them seen only once. Input material: peripheral blood. These TCRs come from a man aged 25 to 40 with COVID-19, enrolled during active disease.

This clone appeared a few times. V is TRBV10-3 and J is TRBJ1-2; D gene ambiguous. In germline, CDR1 is ENHRY, CDR2 SYGVKD. With 8 bases removed from V and 2 bases from J, the gap between germline ends came to 24 bases. The CDR3 is made up of 17 amino acids. The CDR3 is CAILTPRSRLGNYGYTF. As DNA, the CDR3 is TGTGCCATCCTTACCCCCCGGTCTAGACTAGGAAACTATGGCTACACCTTC.

The chain employs TRBV30 and TRBJ2-7; maybe TRBD2 (6 bases). The CDR3 has 13 residues. Deletions cut 2 bases from V and 9 bases from J, with 17 bases between. CDR1 is GTSNPN and CDR2 is SVGIG in the germline V gene (reference sequence). CDR3 residues: CAWSTDQGGWQYF. CDR3 coding DNA: TGTGCCTGGAGTACCGATCAGGGAGGATGGCAGTACTTC.

The chain combines TRBV30 with TRBJ2-1; D is ambiguous. The CDR3 loop spans 11 amino acids. The germline gives CDR1 GTSNPN, CDR2 SVGIG (reference sequence). V was cut by 1 base and J by 4 bases, with 2 bases left in between. CDR3 bases: TGTGCCTGGAGTGCGTACAATGAGCAGTTCTTC. It encodes CAWSAYNEQFF. Combining the CDR3 with reference TRBV30 and TRBJ2-1 gives the whole variable domain SQTIHQWPATLVQPVGSPLSLECTVEGTSNPNLYWYRQAAGRGLQLLFYSVGIGQISSEVPQNLSASRPQDRQFILSSKKLLLSDSGFYLCAWSAYNEQFFGPGTRLTVL.

The chain couples TRBV7-2 to TRBJ2-2, with 7 bases that match TRBD1. Germline values: CDR1 SGHTA, CDR2 FQGNSA. The CDR3 loop spans 14 amino acids. V lost 6 bases and J lost 4; bases outside the gene matches: 5. The CDR3 reads CASSRGGVTGELFF. In DNA, the CDR3 is TGTGCCAGCAGTAGAGGGGGCGTCACCGGGGAGCTGTTTTTT.

CDR3 bases: TGTGCCAGCAGCCCCACAGTGGGAGGAGGAGAGACCCAGTACTTC. It encodes CASSPTVGGGETQYF. This chain joins TRBV5-4 and TRBJ2-5; maybe TRBD2 (6 bases). Trimming left V 4 bases short and J 4 bases short, with 17 bases between. The CDR3 covers 15 residues. In germline, CDR1 is SGHNT, CDR2 YYREEE (reference sequence).

This sequence joins TRBV5-1 and TRBJ1-6; weak D call: TRBD1 (5 bases). The CDR3 runs 15 residues. Between the trimmed V and J ends, which lost 2 bases and 7 bases, there was a span of 13 bases. Germline lookup yields CDR1 SGHRS and CDR2 YFSETQ. DNA of the CDR3: TGCGCCAGCAGCTTAGGGGCGCAGGGAAATTCACCCCTCCACTTT. Protein product: CASSLGAQGNSPLHF.

V usage is TRBV19 and J usage is TRBJ2-4; 9 bases map to TRBD2. The germline CDR1 and CDR2 sequences are LNHDA and SQIVND (reference sequence). CDR3 size: 18 residues. V lost 1 base to trimming and J lost 14 bases; unmatched junction nucleotides: 21. CDR3 DNA sequence: TGTGCCAGTAGTATAGGAGGCTTGGGGAGGGCCCCGCAGCGGGGGGAGTACTTC. Translation gives CASSIGGLGRAPQRGEYF.

J is TRBJ1-1 and V is TRBV5-1; the match to TRBD1 covers 8 bases. V lost 1 base to trimming and J lost 0 bases; unmatched junction nucleotides: 8. This CDR3 comprises 17 residues. The germline V gene encodes CDR1 SGHRS and CDR2 YFSETQ. The CDR3 bases are TGCGCCAGCAGCTTGAGGGGGCAGGGGGCGATGAACACTGAAGCTTTCTTT. This encodes CASSLRGQGAMNTEAFF.

This clone has just one count. This chain connects TRBV28 to TRBJ2-7, with D maybe TRBD2 (6 bases). CDR1 is MDHEN, CDR2 SYDVKM, per germline. V was trimmed by 8 bases and J by 2 bases, leaving 16 bases between them. The CDR3 runs to 14 residues. CDR3 sequence (DNA): TGTGCCAGCGGGGAGGTGAAAATAACCTACGAGCAGTACTTC. Its translation is CASGEVKITYEQYF.

CDR3 nucleotide sequence: TGTGCCAGCAGTGGCCGACTAGCGACCTCACAAGAGACCCAGTACTTC. It translates to CASSGRLATSQETQYF. V and J are TRBV6-4 and TRBJ2-5; 8 bases align to TRBD2. V was clipped by 4 bases and J by 2 bases; unmatched bases: 9. Germline loops: CDR1 MRHNA, CDR2 SNTAGT. The CDR3 is 16 amino acids.